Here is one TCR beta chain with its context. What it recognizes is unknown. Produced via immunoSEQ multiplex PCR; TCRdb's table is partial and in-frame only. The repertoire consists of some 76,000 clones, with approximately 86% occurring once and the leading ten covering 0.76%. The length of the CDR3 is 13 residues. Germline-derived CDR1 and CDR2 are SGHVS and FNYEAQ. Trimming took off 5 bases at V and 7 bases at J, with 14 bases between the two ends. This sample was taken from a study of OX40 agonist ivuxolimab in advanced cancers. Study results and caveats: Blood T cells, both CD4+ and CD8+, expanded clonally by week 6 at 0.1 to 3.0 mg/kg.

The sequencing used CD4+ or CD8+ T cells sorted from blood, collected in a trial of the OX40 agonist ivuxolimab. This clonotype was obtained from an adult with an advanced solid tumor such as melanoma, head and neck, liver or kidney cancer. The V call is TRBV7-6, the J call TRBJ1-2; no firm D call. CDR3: CASSPVGSTGYTF. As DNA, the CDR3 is TGTGCCAGCAGCCCCGTCGGGAGTACTGGCTACACCTTC.